Sequencing of this T cell receptor (beta chain) was carried out in a study of shared clonotypes between healthy human individuals. Across the study: Three CD4 naive, three CD4 memory, two CD8 naive and one CD8 memory plate were used per donor. Whole-study results and caveats: Sorted-subset sequencing was shown by rarefaction to be incomplete despite large depth. Relative to memory subsets, naive subsets generally showed larger estimated richness.

It was CD45RO-negative cells, positively selected for CCR7, that made up naive CD8 cells, with terminally differentiated effector memory CD45RA+ cells excluded. The junction had 9 bases not matched to a gene; V was cut back by 5 bases and J by 1 base. The CDR3 runs to 16 residues. Germline V lookup: CDR1 MNHEY, CDR2 SMNVEV (reference sequence). Once extracted for a subset, genomic DNA was divided evenly among several immunoSEQ plates. Clones were read by immunoSEQ multiplex PCR, and TCRdb kept only the in-frame ones, dropping some. The data show 2 million to 2.5 million clones, 85% to 95% seen once. Comment on this clone: The antigen is unknown.

The chain combines TRBV27 with TRBJ1-1; 8 nucleotides match TRBD1. This TCR derives from a man younger than 30 in good health. Some clones in this sample may be carry-over from other donors' samples. The sequenced sample consisted of naive CD8+ T cells from PBMCs. CDR3 sequence (DNA): TGTGCCAGCAGTCCATCTCAGGGGGCCACGAACACTGAAGCTTTCTTT. As protein: CASSPSQGATNTEAFF.